This entry concerns a single T cell receptor (beta chain). The identical CDR3 is also encoded by other nucleotide sequences in the sample. Cells were sorted from thawed PBMC rested overnight and stained with GMM-loaded CD1B tetramer, viability dye and anti-CD3. CD1B tetramers were loaded with Rhodococcus equi-derived C32 glucose monomycolate. The sample is drawn from a study of T cells in tuberculosis. The method was immunoSEQ multiplex PCR; TCRdb's version includes in-frame clones alone and lacks a portion of them. The data contain around 50,000 clones, 88% of them singletons. V lost 0 bases and J lost 3, with 11 bases in between. The CDR3 covers 15 residues. Germline CDR1 and CDR2: SGDLS and YYNGEE.

V gene TRBV9 combines with J gene TRBJ2-3; D is possibly TRBD2 (5 bases). This TCR was recovered from an adult woman with latent tuberculosis. What was sequenced was CD1b-GMM tetramer-negative cells sorted from PBMCs. CDR3 nucleotides: TGTGCCAGCAGCGTAGAGCCGGGGAGAACAGATACGCAGTATTTT. Amino acid sequence: CASSVEPGRTDTQYF.